One TCR beta chain is described in this entry. Its antigen remains unknown. TCRdb recomputed calls from the RT-PCR reads with MiXCR, one row per CDR3 protein. The sample gives a few hundred thousand distinct CDR3 sequences, under 8.5% of which show up once; under 15% is in the top ten. This CDR3 has 14 residues. Germline CDR1 is MGHDK and CDR2 is SYGVNS. Deletions cut 1 base from V and 2 bases from J, with 8 bases between. These data originate in a study of response to subunit inactivated influenza vaccine. Findings and limits, study-wide: Researchers suggested that each seasonal influenza vaccination recruits few new T cells.

The source material was PBMCs from blood, sampled about 24 months after vaccination. The TCR was taken from a man aged 45 to 70 who received an inactivated influenza vaccine. This rearrangement joins TRBV25-1 to TRBJ1-2; a weak D match, TRBD1 (5 bases). CDR3: CASSESPGNYGYTF. The CDR3 DNA is TGTGCCAGCAGTGAATCACCAGGGAACTATGGCTACACCTTC.